Listed below are T cell receptor beta chains from one sample, sequenced in a study of lymphopenia after photon versus proton radiotherapy. Sequencing was performed with immunoSEQ multiplex PCR; in TCRdb, only in-frame clones are kept and a portion is missing. Here the sample spans 45,000 to 65,000 clones, 80% to 95% being singletons. The source was peripheral blood, collected from a patient treated with photon-based radiotherapy. The source of these receptors is a woman aged 40 to 49 with cholangiocarcinoma. Each CDR3 is given with its conserved first and last residue. The order of the fields is V gene, clone size, J gene, D gene, CDR3 DNA, CDR3 protein. The D gene is left open where the match is weak. Size is stated for part of the rows, as once, few or many counts, or as a class when the clone is expanded.

v_gene: TRBV7-9; abundance: once; j_gene: TRBJ2-5; d_gene: .; CDR3nt: TGTGCCAGCAGCTCGTATTCAGGGTTTTGGGAGACCCAGTACTTC; CDR3aa: CASSSYSGFWETQYF
v_gene: TRBV10-3; abundance: .; j_gene: TRBJ2-2; d_gene: .; CDR3nt: TGTGCCATCAGGGGCCAGGGGGGTGAGGCCGGGGAGCTGTTTTTT; CDR3aa: CAIRGQGGEAGELFF
v_gene: TRBV5-4; abundance: .; j_gene: TRBJ1-2; d_gene: TRBD1; CDR3nt: TGTGCCAGCAGTCTCAGGGGGCGCACAGGCTACACCTTC; CDR3aa: CASSLRGRTGYTF
v_gene: TRBV19; abundance: .; j_gene: TRBJ2-3; d_gene: .; CDR3nt: TGTGCCAGCCTAGGTCGAGATACGCAGTATTTT; CDR3aa: CASLGRDTQYF
v_gene: TRBV13; abundance: .; j_gene: TRBJ2-6; d_gene: .; CDR3nt: TGTGCCAGCACCCGGTCAAACTCCGCTGGGGCGTCTGGGGCCAACGTCCTGACTTTC; CDR3aa: CASTRSNSAGASGANVLTF
v_gene: TRBV5-1; abundance: .; j_gene: TRBJ2-7; d_gene: .; CDR3nt: TGCGCCAGCAGTATTACCCTTAGGGGGAACTACGAGCAGTACTTC; CDR3aa: CASSITLRGNYEQYF
v_gene: TRBV10-1; abundance: .; j_gene: TRBJ2-2; d_gene: .; CDR3nt: TGCGCCAGCAGGGGCGAGGCAAACACCGGGGAGCTGTTTTTT; CDR3aa: CASRGEANTGELFF
v_gene: TRBV7-9; abundance: .; j_gene: TRBJ1-2; d_gene: .; CDR3nt: TGTGCCAGCAGCCCGACAGGTCCCCGTGATATTTATGGCTACACCTTC; CDR3aa: CASSPTGPRDIYGYTF
v_gene: TRBV6-1; abundance: .; j_gene: TRBJ1-1; d_gene: .; CDR3nt: TGTGCCAGCACTTGGGACTATCAGGCTCCTGAAGCTTTCTTT; CDR3aa: CASTWDYQAPEAFF
v_gene: TRBV10-1; abundance: .; j_gene: TRBJ2-3; d_gene: .; CDR3nt: TGCGCCAGCAGTGACCCAGGGACAGATACGCAGTATTTT; CDR3aa: CASSDPGTDTQYF
v_gene: TRBV7-8; abundance: .; j_gene: TRBJ1-1; d_gene: .; CDR3nt: TGTGCCAGCAGCTTACGAGATCCCGGACTGACGAACACTGAAGCTTTCTTT; CDR3aa: CASSLRDPGLTNTEAFF
v_gene: TRBV7-9; abundance: .; j_gene: TRBJ2-7; d_gene: TRBD1; CDR3nt: TGTGCCAGCAGCTCAGGGGGCCCAAGAGAGCAGTACTTC; CDR3aa: CASSSGGPREQYF